The T cell receptor (beta chain) under discussion was sequenced for a study of T-cell reconstitution after alpha-beta-depleted transplantation in children. Preparation of the TCRbeta library involved a method that used unique molecular identifiers. TCRdb used MiXCR to reprocess the PCR reads, holding one entry per CDR3 protein. Of approximately 240,000 distinct CDR3 sequences detected, about a tenth appear once; the ten largest clones hold about 6%. This clonotype appeared many times. Germline V gives CDR1 DFQATT, CDR2 SNEGSKA (reference sequence). The CDR3 runs 12 residues. The V gene lost 5 bases and the J gene lost 11 bases, with 18 bases spanning the gap.

This TCR was recovered from a human donor who donated a stem cell graft to a child with acute lymphoblastic leukemia. Sequenced here: PBMCs from the stem cell graft donor, sampled from the stem cell graft. The gene calls are TRBV20-1 and TRBJ1-1, with D possibly being TRBD1 (6 bases). The CDR3 DNA reads TGCAGTGCTTTCCGGGACATAGGATTCGCTTTCTTT. It translates to CSAFRDIGFAFF.